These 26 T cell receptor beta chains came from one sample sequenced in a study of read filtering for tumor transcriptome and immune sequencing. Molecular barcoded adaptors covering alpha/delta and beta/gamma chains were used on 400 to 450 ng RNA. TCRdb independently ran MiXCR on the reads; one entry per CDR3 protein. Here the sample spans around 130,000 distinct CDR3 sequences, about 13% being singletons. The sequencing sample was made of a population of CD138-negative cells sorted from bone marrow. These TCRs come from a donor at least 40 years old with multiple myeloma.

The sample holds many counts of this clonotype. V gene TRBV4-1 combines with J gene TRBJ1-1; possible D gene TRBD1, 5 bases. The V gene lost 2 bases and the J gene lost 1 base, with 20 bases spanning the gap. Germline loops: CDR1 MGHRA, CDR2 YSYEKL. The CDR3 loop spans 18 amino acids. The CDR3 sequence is CASSQLRRGGYGNTEAFF. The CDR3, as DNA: TGCGCCAGCAGCCAACTGAGGAGGGGTGGCTATGGGAACACTGAAGCTTTCTTT.

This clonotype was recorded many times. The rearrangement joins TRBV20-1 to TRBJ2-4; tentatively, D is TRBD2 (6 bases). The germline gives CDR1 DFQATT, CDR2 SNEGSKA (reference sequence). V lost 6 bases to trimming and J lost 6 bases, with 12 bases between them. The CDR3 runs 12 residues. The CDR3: CSAAGFRNIQYF. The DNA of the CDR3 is TGCAGTGCCGCGGGGTTCAGAAACATTCAGTACTTC.

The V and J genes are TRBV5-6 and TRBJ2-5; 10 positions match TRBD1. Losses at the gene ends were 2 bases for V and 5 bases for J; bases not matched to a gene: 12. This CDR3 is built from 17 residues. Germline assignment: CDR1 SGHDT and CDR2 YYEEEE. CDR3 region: CASSFAIGTGVRETQYF. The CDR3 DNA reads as TGTGCCAGCAGCTTTGCGATCGGGACAGGGGTTCGGGAGACCCAGTACTTC.

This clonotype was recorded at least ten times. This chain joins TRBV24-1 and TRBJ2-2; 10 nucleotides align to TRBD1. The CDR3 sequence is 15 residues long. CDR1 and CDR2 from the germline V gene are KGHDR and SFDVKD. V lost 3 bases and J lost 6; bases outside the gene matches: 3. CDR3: CATSDPGTGAGELFF. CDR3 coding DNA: TGTGCCACCAGTGATCCCGGGACAGGGGCCGGGGAGCTGTTTTTT.

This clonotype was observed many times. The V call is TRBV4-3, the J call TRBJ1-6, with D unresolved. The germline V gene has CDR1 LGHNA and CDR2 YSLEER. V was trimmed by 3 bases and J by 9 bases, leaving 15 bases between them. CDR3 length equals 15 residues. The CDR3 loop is CASSHLIEDTSPLHF. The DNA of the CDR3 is TGCGCCAGCAGCCATCTCATAGAAGACACTTCACCCCTCCACTTT.

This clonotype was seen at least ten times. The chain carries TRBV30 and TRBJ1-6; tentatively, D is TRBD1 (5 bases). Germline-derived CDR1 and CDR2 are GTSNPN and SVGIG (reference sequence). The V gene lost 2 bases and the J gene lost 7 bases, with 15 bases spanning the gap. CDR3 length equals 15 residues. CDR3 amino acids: CAWSQGSSWNSPLHF. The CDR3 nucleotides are TGTGCCTGGAGTCAGGGTTCGTCGTGGAATTCACCCCTCCACTTT.

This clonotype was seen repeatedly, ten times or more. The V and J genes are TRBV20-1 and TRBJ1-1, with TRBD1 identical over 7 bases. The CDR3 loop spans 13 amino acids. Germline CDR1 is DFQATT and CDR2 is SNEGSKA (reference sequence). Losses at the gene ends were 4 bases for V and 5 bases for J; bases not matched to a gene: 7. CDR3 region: CSANWDSGTEAFF. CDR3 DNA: TGCAGTGCTAATTGGGACAGCGGAACTGAAGCTTTCTTT.

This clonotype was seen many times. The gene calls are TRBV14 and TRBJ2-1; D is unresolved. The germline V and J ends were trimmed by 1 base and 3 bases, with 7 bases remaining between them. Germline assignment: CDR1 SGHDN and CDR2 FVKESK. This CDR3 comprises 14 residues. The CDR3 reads CASSQAARYNEQFF. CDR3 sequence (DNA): TGTGCCAGCAGCCAAGCGGCCCGCTACAATGAGCAGTTCTTC.

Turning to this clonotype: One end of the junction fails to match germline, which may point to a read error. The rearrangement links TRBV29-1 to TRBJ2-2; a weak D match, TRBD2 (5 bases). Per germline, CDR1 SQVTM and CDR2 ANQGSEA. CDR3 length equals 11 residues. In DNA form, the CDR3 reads TGCATCGTAAGGAAAACCGGGGAGCTGGTTTTT. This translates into CIVRKTGELVF.

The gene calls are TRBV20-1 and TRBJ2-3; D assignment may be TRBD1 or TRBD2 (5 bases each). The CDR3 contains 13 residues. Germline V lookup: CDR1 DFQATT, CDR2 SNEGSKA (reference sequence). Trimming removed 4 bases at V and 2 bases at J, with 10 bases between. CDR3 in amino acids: CSANAGTTDTQYF. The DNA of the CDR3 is TGCAGTGCTAACGCAGGGACCACAGATACGCAGTATTTT.

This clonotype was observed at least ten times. The CDR3 loop reads CASSSSRRAFF. In nucleotides, the CDR3 is TGTGCCAGCAGTTCTTCTAGGCGGGCTTTCTTT. The chain is built from TRBV28 and TRBJ1-1; D gene ambiguous. This CDR3 has 11 amino acids. Trimming took 4 bases from V and 11 from J, leaving 11 bases between them. Looked up from germline, CDR1 is MDHEN and CDR2 is SYDVKM.

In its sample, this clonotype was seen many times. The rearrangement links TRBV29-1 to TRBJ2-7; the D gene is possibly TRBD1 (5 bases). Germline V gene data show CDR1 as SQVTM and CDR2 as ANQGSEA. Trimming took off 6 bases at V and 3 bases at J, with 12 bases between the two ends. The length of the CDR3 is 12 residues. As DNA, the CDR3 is TGCAGCGTAGTGGACATTTACTACGAGCAGTACTTC. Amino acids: CSVVDIYYEQYF.

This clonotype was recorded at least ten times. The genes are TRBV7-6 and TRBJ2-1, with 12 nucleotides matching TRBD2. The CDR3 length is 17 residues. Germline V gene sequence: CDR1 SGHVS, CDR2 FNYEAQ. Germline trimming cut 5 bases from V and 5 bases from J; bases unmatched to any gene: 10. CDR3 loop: CASSPGTSGRNHNEQFF. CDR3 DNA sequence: TGTGCCAGCAGCCCCGGGACTAGCGGGCGGAACCACAATGAGCAGTTCTTC.

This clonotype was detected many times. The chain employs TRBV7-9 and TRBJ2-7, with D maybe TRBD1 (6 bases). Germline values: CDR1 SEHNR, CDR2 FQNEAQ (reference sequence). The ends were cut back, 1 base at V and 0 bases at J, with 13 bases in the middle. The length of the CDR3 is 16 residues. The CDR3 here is CASSLGEWDTSYEQYF. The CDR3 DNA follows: TGTGCCAGCAGCTTAGGTGAATGGGACACCTCCTACGAGCAGTACTTC.

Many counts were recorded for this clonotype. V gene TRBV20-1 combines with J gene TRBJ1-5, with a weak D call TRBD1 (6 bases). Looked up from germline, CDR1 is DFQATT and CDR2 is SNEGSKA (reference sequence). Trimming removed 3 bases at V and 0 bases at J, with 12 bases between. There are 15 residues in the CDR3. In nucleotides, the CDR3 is TGCAGTGCTAGGCAGGGGCCCTATAGCAATCAGCCCCAGCATTTT. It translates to CSARQGPYSNQPQHF.

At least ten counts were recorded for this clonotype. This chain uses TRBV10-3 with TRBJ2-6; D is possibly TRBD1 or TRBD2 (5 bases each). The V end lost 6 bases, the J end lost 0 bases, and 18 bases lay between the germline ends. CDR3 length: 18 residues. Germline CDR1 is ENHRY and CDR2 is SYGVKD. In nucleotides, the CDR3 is TGTGCCATCAGGGGGAGTACAGGCCCTAGCTCTGGGGCCAACGTCCTGACTTTC. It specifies CAIRGSTGPSSGANVLTF.

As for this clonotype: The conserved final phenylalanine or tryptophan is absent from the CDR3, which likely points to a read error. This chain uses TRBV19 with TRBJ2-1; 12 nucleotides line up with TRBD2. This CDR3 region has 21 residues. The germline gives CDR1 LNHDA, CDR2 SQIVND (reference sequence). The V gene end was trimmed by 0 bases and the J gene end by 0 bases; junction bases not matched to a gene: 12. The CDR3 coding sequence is TGTGCCAGTAGTATAGACGCGGGACTAGCGGGCCTGCTCTCCTCCTACAATGAGCAGTTCCTC. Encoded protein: CASSIDAGLAGLLSSYNEQFL.

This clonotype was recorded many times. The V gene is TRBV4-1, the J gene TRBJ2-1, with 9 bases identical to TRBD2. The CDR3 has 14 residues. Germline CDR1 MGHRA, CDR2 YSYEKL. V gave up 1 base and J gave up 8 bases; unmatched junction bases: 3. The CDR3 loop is CASSQASGRHEQFF. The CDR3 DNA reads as TGCGCCAGCAGCCAAGCCAGCGGGAGGCATGAGCAGTTCTTC.

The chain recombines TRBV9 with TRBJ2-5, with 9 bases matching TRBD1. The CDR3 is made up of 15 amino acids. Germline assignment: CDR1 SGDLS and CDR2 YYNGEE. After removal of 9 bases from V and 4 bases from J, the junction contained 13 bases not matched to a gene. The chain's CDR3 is CANPRGTGNRETQYF. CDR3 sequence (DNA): TGTGCCAACCCGAGGGGGACAGGGAATCGAGAGACCCAGTACTTC.

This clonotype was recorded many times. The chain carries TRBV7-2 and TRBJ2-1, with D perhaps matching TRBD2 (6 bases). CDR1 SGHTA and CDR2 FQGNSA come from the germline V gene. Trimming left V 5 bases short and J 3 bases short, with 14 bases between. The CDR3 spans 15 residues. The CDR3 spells CASSQRDLYYNEQFF. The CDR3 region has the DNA TGTGCCAGCAGCCAGAGGGACTTATACTACAATGAGCAGTTCTTC.

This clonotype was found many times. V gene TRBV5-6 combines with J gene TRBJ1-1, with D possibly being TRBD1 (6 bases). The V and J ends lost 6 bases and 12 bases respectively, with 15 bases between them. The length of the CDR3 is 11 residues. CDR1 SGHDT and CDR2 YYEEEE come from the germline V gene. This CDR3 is CASMTGPETFF. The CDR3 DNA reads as TGTGCCAGCATGACAGGCCCGGAGACTTTCTTT. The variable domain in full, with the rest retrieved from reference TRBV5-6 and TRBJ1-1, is DAGVTQSPTHLIKTRGQQVTLRCSPKSGHDTVSWYQQALGQGPQFIFQYYEEEERQRGNFPDRFSGHQFPNYSSELNVNALLLGDSALYLCASMTGPETFFGQGTRLTVV.

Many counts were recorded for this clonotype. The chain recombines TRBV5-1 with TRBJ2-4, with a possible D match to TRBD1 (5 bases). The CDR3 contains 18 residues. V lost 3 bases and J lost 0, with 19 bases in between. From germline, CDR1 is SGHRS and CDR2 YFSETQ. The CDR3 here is CASSSFWQGEGAKNIQYF. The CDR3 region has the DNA TGCGCCAGCAGCTCCTTTTGGCAGGGTGAAGGAGCCAAAAACATTCAGTACTTC.

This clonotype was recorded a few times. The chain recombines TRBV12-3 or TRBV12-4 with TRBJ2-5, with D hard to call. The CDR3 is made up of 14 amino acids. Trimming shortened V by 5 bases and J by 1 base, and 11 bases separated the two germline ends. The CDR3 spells CASSIRALQETQYF. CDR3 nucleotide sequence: TGTGCCAGCAGTATCCGGGCCCTCCAAGAGACCCAGTACTTC.

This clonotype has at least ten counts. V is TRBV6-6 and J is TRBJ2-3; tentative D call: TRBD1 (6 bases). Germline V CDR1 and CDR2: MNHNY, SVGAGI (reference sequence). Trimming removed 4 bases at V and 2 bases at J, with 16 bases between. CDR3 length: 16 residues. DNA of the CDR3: TGTGCCAGCAGTTCCACCGGGACACCTATCACAGATACGCAGTATTTT. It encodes CASSSTGTPITDTQYF.

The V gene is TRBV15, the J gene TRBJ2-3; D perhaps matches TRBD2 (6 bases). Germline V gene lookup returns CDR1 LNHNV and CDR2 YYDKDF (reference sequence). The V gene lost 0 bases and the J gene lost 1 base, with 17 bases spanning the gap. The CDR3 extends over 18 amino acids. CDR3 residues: CATSRDTLAGSCTDTQYF. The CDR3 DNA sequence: TGTGCCACCAGCAGAGATACGCTGGCGGGGTCTTGCACAGATACGCAGTATTTT.

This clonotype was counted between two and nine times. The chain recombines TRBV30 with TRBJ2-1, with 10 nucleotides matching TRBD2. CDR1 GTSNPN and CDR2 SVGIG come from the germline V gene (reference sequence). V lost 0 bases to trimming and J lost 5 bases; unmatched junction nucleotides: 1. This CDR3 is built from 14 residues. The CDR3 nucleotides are TGTGCCTGGAGTGTCCTAGCGGGAGACAATGAGCAGTTCTTC. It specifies CAWSVLAGDNEQFF.